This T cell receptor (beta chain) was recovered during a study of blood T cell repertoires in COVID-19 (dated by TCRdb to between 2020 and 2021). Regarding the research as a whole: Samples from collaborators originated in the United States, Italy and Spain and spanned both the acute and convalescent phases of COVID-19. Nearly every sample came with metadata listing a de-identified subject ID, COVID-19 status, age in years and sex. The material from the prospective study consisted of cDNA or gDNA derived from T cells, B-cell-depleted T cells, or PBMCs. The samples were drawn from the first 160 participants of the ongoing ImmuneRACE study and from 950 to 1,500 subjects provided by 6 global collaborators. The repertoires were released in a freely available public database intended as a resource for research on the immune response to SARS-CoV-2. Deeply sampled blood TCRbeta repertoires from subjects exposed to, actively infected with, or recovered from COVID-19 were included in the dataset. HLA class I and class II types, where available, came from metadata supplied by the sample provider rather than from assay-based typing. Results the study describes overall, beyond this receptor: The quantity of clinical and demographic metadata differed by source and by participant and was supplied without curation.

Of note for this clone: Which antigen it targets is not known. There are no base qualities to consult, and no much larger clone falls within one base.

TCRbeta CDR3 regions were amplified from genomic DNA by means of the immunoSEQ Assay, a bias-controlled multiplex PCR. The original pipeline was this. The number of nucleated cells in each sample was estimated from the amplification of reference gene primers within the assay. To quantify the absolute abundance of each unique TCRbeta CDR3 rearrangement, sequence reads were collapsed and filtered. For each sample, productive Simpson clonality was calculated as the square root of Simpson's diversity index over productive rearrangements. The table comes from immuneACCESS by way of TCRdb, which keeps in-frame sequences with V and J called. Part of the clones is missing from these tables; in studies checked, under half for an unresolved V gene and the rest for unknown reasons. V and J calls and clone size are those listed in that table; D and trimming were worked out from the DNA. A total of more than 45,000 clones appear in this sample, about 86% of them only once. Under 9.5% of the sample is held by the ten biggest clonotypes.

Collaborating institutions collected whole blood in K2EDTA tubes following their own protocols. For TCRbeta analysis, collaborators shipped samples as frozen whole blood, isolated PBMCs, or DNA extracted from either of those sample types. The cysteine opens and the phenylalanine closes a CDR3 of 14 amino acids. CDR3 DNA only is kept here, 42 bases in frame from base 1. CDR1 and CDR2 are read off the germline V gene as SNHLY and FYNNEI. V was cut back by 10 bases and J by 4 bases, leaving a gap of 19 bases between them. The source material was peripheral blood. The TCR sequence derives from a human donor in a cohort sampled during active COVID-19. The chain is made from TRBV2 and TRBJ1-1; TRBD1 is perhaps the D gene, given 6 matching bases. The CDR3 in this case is CATTYFGGRTEAFF. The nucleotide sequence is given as TGTGCCACTACCTATTTCGGGGGGCGCACTGAAGCTTTCTTT.